The entry that follows covers one TCR beta chain sequence. The antigen is undetermined. Produced via immunoSEQ multiplex PCR; TCRdb's table is partial and in-frame only. This table has approximately 1.5 million clones, 98% appearing once. This entry is derived from a study of shared clonotypes between healthy human individuals. Study-wide results and caveats: Shared clonotypes: about 4.6% naive CD4, roughly 3.8% naive CD8, 2.3% memory CD4, 0.35% to 0.5% memory CD8.

This TCR was recovered from a man aged 25-40 years in good health. Sequencing was done on a sample of naive CD4+ T cells sorted from blood. The sample's subset: CD45RA+ positively selected.

In nucleotides, the CDR3 is TGTGCCAGCAGCTTAGGCGATCCGTGGGCCGGGGAGCTGTTTTTT. Its protein product is CASSLGDPWAGELFF. V usage is TRBV13 and J usage is TRBJ2-2; the D is unclear. The germline V gene encodes CDR1 PRHDT and CDR2 FYEKMQ (reference sequence). This CDR3 has 15 residues. V was cut by 0 bases and J by 6 bases, with 11 bases left in between. Full variable domain (rest looked up from reference TRBV13 and TRBJ2-2): AAGVIQSPRHLIKEKRETATLKCYPIPRHDTVYWYQQGPGQDPQFLISFYEKMQSDKGSIPDRFSAQQFSDYHSELNMSSLELGDSALYFCASSLGDPWAGELFFGEGSRLTVL.